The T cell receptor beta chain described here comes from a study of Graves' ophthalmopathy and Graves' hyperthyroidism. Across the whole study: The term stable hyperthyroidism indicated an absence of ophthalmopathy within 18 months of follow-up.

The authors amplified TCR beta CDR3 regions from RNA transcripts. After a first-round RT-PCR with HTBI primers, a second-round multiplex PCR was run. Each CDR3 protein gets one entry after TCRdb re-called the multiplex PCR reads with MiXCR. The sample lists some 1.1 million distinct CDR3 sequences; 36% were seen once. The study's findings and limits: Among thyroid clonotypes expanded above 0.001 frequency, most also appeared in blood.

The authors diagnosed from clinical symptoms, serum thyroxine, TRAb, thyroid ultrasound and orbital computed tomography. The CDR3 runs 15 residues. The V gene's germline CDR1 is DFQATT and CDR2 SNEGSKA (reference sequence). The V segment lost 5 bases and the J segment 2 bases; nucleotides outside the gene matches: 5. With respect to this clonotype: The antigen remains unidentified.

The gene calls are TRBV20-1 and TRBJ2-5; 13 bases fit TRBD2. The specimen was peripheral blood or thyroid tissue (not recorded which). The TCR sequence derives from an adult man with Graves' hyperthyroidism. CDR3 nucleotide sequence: TGCAGTGCTGGCAAACTAGCGGGAGGGCAAGAGACCCAGTACTTC. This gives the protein CSAGKLAGGQETQYF.